This T cell receptor (beta chain) is from a study of cytomegalovirus exposure and HLA in healthy donors. Study results and caveats: A later analysis reportedly found fewer N-insertions in an Asian-associated ancestry cluster than the approximately 670-donor mean. Productive rates of about 87% or about 30% were seen for most TCR beta V segments in an earlier analysis. A later look showed TCR association rates differing by HLA locus, highest for DRB1 and lowest for HLA-C.

For this clone: Antigen: not known.

This CDR3 is 14 amino acids long. Trimming left V 4 bases short and J 1 base short, with 10 bases between. Germline-derived CDR1 and CDR2 are MNHEY and SMNVEV (reference sequence). The PCR had 60 Vbeta and 13 Jbeta primers. Here immunoSEQ multiplex PCR was the method, and the copy in TCRdb shows in-frame clones only, minus some. Among about 180,000 clones, about four fifths were seen once, and the ten largest hold 6% to 7.5%. The TCR comes from a man aged 25-40 years in good health and CMV-seropositive. The material sequenced was PBMCs. The chain joins TRBV27 to TRBJ2-5; no clear D gene. The CDR3 region has the DNA TGTGCCAGCAGTTCCACAGTCCTCCAAGAGACCCAGTACTTC. This sequence encodes CASSSTVLQETQYF.